Listed below are T cell receptor beta chains from one sample, sequenced in a study of OX40 agonist ivuxolimab in advanced cancers. The protocol was immunoSEQ multiplex PCR, while the TCRdb copy is restricted to in-frame clones and leaves out a portion. The profile shows under 40,000 clones, about 80% of them singletons. This material consisted of CD4+ or CD8+ T cells sorted from blood, taken in a trial of the OX40 agonist ivuxolimab. These TCRs come from an adult with an advanced solid tumor such as melanoma, head and neck, liver or kidney cancer. CDR3s include the opening cysteine and the closing phenylalanine or tryptophan. Each record gives: J gene, V gene, clone size, D gene, CDR3 length, CDR3 DNA, CDR3 protein. A D gene is named only where the DNA matches it firmly. Clone size appears in some rows only: once, few, many, or a class for an expanded clone.

TRBJ2-5 TRBV28 - TRBD2 15 TGTGCCAGCAGTTTAAAGGCGGGGGGGAAAGAGACCCAGTACTTC CASSLKAGGKETQYF
TRBJ1-5 TRBV6-6 - - 15 TGTGCCAGCAAGAAGCAGGGAAGAGGCAATCAGCCCCAGCATTTT CASKKQGRGNQPQHF
TRBJ1-3 TRBV6-6 - - 16 TGTGCCAGCAAGTACGACGGGTCGAGTGGATCAAACACCATATATTTT CASKYDGSSGSNTIYF
TRBJ1-2 TRBV4-2 - - 16 TGTGCCAGCAGCTTGGGTGACCGGACACTCTACTATGGCTACACCTTC CASSLGDRTLYYGYTF
TRBJ2-5 TRBV9 few - 14 TGTGCCAGCAGCGTAGGGCAGGTGGAAGAGACCCAGTACTTC CASSVGQVEETQYF
TRBJ2-3 TRBV7-2 - - 13 TGTGCCAGCAGCTCCCGAATCACAGATACGCAGTATTTT CASSSRITDTQYF
TRBJ1-1 TRBV2 - - 13 TGTGCCAGCAGGGCTCAGGGGAACACTGAAGCTTTCTTT CASRAQGNTEAFF
TRBJ2-7 TRBV27 - - 14 TGTGCCAGCAGTTACGGACCGACAACCTACGAGCAGTACTTC CASSYGPTTYEQYF
TRBJ1-4 TRBV28 once - 14 TGTGCCAGCAGTTTATCAGGGGCGCGTGAAAAACTGTTTTTT CASSLSGAREKLFF
TRBJ2-7 TRBV12-2 once - 14 TGTGCAAGTATGGGACAGGAAGTTTCCTACGAGCAGTACTTC CASMGQEVSYEQYF
TRBJ2-1 TRBV6-5 - - 15 TGTGCCAGCAGTTACACCCCGCAGGGGAGAAGAGAGCAGTTCTTC CASSYTPQGRREQFF
TRBJ2-3 TRBV5-1 - TRBD1 16 TGCGCCAGCAGCCTCTTCGACAGGGCGGACGGAGATACGCAGTATTTT CASSLFDRADGDTQYF